The 4 T cell receptor beta chains reported below all come from one sample, sequenced in a study of control samples from healthy donors and cancer patients. TCRdb's copy holds only in-frame clones and misses some; the assay was immunoSEQ multiplex PCR. The sample lists tens of thousands of clones, around four fifths occurring once. The material sequenced was blood. The receptors were gathered from a young man in good health.

This sequence joins TRBV3-1 (or the pseudogene TRBV3-2) and TRBJ1-2; D not resolved. Germline loops: CDR1 LGHDT, CDR2 YNNKEL (reference sequence). V lost 0 bases, J lost 8 bases, and 13 bases lay in between. This CDR3 spans 14 amino acids. The CDR3 region is CASSQEGVSGGYTF. The CDR3 nucleotides read TGTGCCAGCAGCCAAGAAGGCGTTAGTGGAGGCTACACCTTC.

This chain uses TRBV21-1 with TRBJ2-4. TRBV21-1 is described as a pseudogene. The CDR3 length is 17 residues. This CDR3 is CASRLGIATAKKNIQYF. The DNA for the CDR3 is TGTGCCAGCAGGCTTGGAATAGCTACAGCAAAAAAAAACATTCAGTACTTC.

The sample holds a few counts of this clone. CDR3 coding DNA: TGTGCCAGCAGCCAAGATCTCTCGGGACACAGCTCCTATAATTCACCCCTCCACTTT. It encodes CASSQDLSGHSSYNSPLHF. The V call is TRBV4-2, the J call TRBJ1-6, with D perhaps matching TRBD1 (6 bases). Germline V gene sequence: CDR1 LGHNA, CDR2 YNFKEQ. Deletions cut 0 bases from V and 0 bases from J, with 15 bases between. This CDR3 comprises 19 residues.

The chain joins TRBV27 to TRBJ1-2; TRBD1 aligns across 12 bases. V dropped 1 base and J dropped 2; count of bases not matched to a gene: 5. From germline, CDR1 is MNHEY and CDR2 SMNVEV (reference sequence). The CDR3 extends over 17 amino acids. DNA for the CDR3: TGTGCCAGCAGTTTATTGGGACAGGGGGCGCGGAACTATGGCTACACCTTC. Amino acids: CASSLLGQGARNYGYTF.